The next 14 T cell receptor beta chains were all read from a single sample in a study of cytomegalovirus exposure and HLA in healthy donors. 60 Vbeta and 13 Jbeta primers were used in PCR. This table comes from immunoSEQ multiplex PCR, and its TCRdb copy is limited to in-frame clones, with some not included. The table shows 160,000 or so clones, with roughly 85% occurring only once. The material sequenced was PBMCs. The receptors come from a woman in her forties in good health and CMV-seronegative.

This clone occurred a few times. This rearrangement joins TRBV6-1 to TRBJ1-4; no definite D call. Per germline, CDR1 MNHNS and CDR2 SASEGT. The CDR3 contains 14 residues. With 3 bases removed from V and 0 bases from J, the gap between germline ends came to 5 bases. The CDR3 coding sequence is TGTGCCAGCAGTGACAGCGCAACTAATGAAAAACTGTTTTTT. It is translated as CASSDSATNEKLFF.

This rearrangement joins TRBV6-5 to TRBJ2-7; 10 nucleotides agree with TRBD1. The J call may be faulty, since TRBJ2-1 better matches the DNA end. The length of the CDR3 is 14 residues. Germline CDR1 MNHEY, CDR2 SVGAGI. CDR3 protein: CASWDRGSYNEQFF. The CDR3 nucleotides read TGTGCCAGCTGGGACAGGGGATCCTACAATGAGCAGTTCTTC.

The chain couples TRBV4-3 to TRBJ2-5; D remains ambiguous. This CDR3 is built from 15 residues. Trimming removed 1 base at V and 3 bases at J, with 12 bases between. Germline assignment: CDR1 LGHNA and CDR2 YSLEER. This CDR3 is CASSQVRVVKETQYF. In nucleotides, the CDR3 is TGCGCCAGCAGCCAAGTACGGGTCGTTAAAGAGACCCAGTACTTC.

CDR3 nucleotides: TGTGCCAGAAGCAGCAACCGGGACAGAACCGGGGAGCTGTTTTTT. Residues: CARSSNRDRTGELFF. This chain uses TRBV5-3 with TRBJ2-2, with 7 positions matching TRBD1. TRBV5-3 is an ORF for which the function is uncertain. The CDR3 extends over 15 amino acids. Trimming removed 4 bases from V and 5 bases from J; junction bases left unmatched: 8.

The chain carries TRBV18 and TRBJ2-1; the match to TRBD2 covers 7 bases. This CDR3 is 16 amino acids long. Germline loops: CDR1 KGHSH, CDR2 LQKENI. V lost 3 bases, J lost 3 bases, and 8 bases stayed unmatched. In nucleotides, the CDR3 is TGTGCCAGCTCACCTTGGGGGGGATCGGGCTACAATGAGCAGTTCTTC. Translated, it gives CASSPWGGSGYNEQFF.

This clone came up once. Distinct nucleotide sequences in the sample also encode this CDR3. The chain uses TRBV2 and TRBJ1-6; maybe TRBD1 (6 bases). Looked up from germline, CDR1 is SNHLY and CDR2 is FYNNEI. V was pared by 6 bases and J by 8 bases, with 14 bases between. There are 14 residues in the CDR3. The CDR3 DNA sequence: TGTGCCAGCAGCCTCAGGGACAACTATTCACCCCTCCACTTT. Amino acid sequence: CASSLRDNYSPLHF.

The chain links TRBV5-6 to TRBJ2-5; 13 bases line up with TRBD2. The CDR3 runs 18 residues. V was pared by 4 bases and J by 0 bases, with 9 bases of the junction left unmatched. Looked up from germline, CDR1 is SGHDT and CDR2 is YYEEEE. In DNA form, the CDR3 reads TGTGCCAGCAGCGGAACTAGCGGGGGGGCTGGGTACCAAGAGACCCAGTACTTC. It is translated as CASSGTSGGAGYQETQYF.

The chain joins TRBV29-1 to TRBJ2-1; a weak D match, TRBD2 (5 bases). The CDR3 is made up of 10 amino acids. V was shortened by 7 bases and J by 4 bases, with 5 bases between the two germline ends. From germline, CDR1 is SQVTM and CDR2 ANQGSEA. As DNA, the CDR3 is TGCAGCGGGGAGTACAATGAGCAGTTCTTC. This encodes CSGEYNEQFF.

This chain connects TRBV9 to TRBJ2-1; TRBD2 matches at 10 bases. The V gene end was trimmed by 1 base and the J gene end by 8 bases; junction bases not matched to a gene: 6. Germline CDR1 SGDLS, CDR2 YYNGEE. The CDR3 has 15 amino acids. The CDR3 DNA reads as TGTGCCAGCAGCGTAAGTACTAGCGGGATCGATGAGCAGTTCTTC. Its protein product is CASSVSTSGIDEQFF.

CDR3 sequence reads: CASSKDRGRPEAFF. CDR3 in DNA: TGTGCCAGCAGCAAGGACAGGGGACGGCCTGAAGCTTTCTTT. The rearrangement uses TRBV5-6 and TRBJ1-1; TRBD1 matches 9 bases. The CDR3 consists of 14 residues. Germline CDR1 SGHDT, CDR2 YYEEEE. The V gene end was trimmed by 4 bases and the J gene end by 6 bases; junction bases not matched to a gene: 7.

Notes on this clone: Other DNA sequences of this sample code for an identical CDR3. The V gene is TRBV5-1, the J gene TRBJ1-2; D call uncertain. This CDR3 comprises 13 residues. Germline values: CDR1 SGHRS, CDR2 YFSETQ. V gave up 0 bases and J gave up 3 bases, with 6 bases separating them. The CDR3 DNA is TGCGCCAGCAGCTTGGCCGAGTACTATGGCTACACCTTC. It specifies CASSLAEYYGYTF.

To note about this clone: The sample has other DNA sequences that encode this CDR3 too. The chain joins TRBV7-6 to TRBJ2-5; 10 bases match TRBD2. CDR1 and CDR2 (germline): SGHVS, FNYEAQ. The CDR3 sequence is 14 residues long. V lost 1 base, J lost 5 bases, and 1 base stayed unmatched. The CDR3 here is CASSLVSGGETQYF. As DNA, the CDR3 is TGTGCCAGCAGCTTAGTTAGCGGGGGGGAGACCCAGTACTTC.

As for this clone: A read error is possible here, since a much larger clone lies one base away. V gene TRBV13 combines with J gene TRBJ1-1; TRBD1 matches at 8 bases. Germline CDR1 reads PRHDT; CDR2 reads FYEKMQ (reference sequence). The CDR3 is made up of 14 amino acids. Unmatched junction bases numbered 6, after V lost 5 bases and J lost 4 bases. The CDR3 sequence is CASSPDRVGTEAFF. In DNA form, the CDR3 reads TGTGCCAGCAGCCCGGACAGGGTAGGCACTGAAGCTTTCTTT.

This rearrangement joins TRBV4-3 to TRBJ2-2; 13 bases map to TRBD2. The CDR3 loop spans 18 amino acids. The germline gives CDR1 LGHNA, CDR2 YSLEER. Trimming took 4 bases from V and 2 from J; bases not matched to a gene: 7. As DNA, the CDR3 is TGCGCCAGCAGCCGGTCCGGACTAGCGGGAGCCAACACCGGGGAGCTGTTTTTT. Protein sequence: CASSRSGLAGANTGELFF.